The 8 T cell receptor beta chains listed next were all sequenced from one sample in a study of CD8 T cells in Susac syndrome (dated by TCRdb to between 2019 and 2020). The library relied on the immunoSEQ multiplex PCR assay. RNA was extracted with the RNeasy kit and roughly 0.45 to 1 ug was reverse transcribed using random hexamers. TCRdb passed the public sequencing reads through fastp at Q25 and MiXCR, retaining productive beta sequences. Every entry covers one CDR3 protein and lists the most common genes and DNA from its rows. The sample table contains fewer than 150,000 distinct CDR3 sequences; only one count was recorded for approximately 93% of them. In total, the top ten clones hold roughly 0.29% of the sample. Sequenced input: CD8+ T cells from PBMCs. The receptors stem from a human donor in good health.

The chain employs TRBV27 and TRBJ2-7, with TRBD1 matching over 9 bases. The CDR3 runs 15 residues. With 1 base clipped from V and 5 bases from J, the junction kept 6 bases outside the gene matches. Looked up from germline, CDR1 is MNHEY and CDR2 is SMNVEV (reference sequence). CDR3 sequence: CASSLFVDRGDEQYF. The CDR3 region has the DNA TGTGCCAGCAGTTTATTCGTGGACAGGGGAGACGAGCAGTACTTC.

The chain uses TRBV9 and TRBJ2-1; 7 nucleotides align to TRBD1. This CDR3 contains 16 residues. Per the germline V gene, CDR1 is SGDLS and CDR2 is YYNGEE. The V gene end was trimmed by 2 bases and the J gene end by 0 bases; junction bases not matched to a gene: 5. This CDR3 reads CASSVGQTSSYNEQFF. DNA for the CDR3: TGTGCCAGCAGCGTGGGACAGACGAGCTCCTACAATGAGCAGTTCTTC.

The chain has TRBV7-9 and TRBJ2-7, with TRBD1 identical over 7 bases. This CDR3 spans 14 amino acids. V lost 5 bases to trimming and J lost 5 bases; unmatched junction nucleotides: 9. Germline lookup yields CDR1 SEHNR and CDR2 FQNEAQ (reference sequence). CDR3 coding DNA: TGTGCCAGCAGCCCACGGACAGGATTGGACGAGCAGTACTTC. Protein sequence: CASSPRTGLDEQYF. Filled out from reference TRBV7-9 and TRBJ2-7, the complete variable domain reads DTGVSQNPRHKITKRGQNVTFRCDPISEHNRLYWYRQTLGQGPEFLTYFQNEAQLEKSRLLSDRFSAERPKGSFSTLEIQRTEQGDSAMYLCASSPRTGLDEQYFGPGTRLTVT.

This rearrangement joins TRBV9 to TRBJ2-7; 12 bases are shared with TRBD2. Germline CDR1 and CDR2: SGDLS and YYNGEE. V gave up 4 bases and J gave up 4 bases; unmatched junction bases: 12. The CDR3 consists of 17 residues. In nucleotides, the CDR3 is TGTGCCAGCAGCCCCGACTCGGGACTAGCGGGTACTTACGAGCAGTACTTC. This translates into CASSPDSGLAGTYEQYF.

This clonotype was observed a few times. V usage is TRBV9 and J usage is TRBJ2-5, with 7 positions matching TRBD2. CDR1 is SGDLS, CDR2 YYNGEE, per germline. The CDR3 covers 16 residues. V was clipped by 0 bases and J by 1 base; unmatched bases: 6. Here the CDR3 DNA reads TGTGCCAGCAGCGTAGACCCAGCGGGACTCCAAGAGACCCAGTACTTC. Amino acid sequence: CASSVDPAGLQETQYF.

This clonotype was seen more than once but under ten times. The CDR3 is CASGPGGGGYEQYF. CDR3 nucleotides: TGTGCCAGCGGACCTGGGGGGGGAGGGTACGAGCAGTACTTC. The chain uses TRBV6-1 and TRBJ2-7, with 7 nucleotides matching TRBD2. Germline V CDR1 and CDR2: MNHNS, SASEGT. Trimming cost V 8 bases and J 4 bases; bases outside gene matches: 11. CDR3 size: 14 residues.

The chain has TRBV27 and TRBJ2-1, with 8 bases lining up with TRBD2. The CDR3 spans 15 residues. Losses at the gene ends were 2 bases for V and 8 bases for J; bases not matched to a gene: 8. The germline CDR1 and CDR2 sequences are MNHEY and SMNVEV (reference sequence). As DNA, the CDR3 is TGTGCCAGCAGTTTAGTTGCGGGAGGTAGGGATGAGCAGTTCTTC. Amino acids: CASSLVAGGRDEQFF.

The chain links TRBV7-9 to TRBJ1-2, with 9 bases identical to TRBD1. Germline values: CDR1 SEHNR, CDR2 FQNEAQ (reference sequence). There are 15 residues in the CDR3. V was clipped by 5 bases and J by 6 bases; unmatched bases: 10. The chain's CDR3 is CASSQLPTGGNGYTF. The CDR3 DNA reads TGTGCCAGCAGCCAATTACCAACAGGGGGCAATGGCTACACCTTC. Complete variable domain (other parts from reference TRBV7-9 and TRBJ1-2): DTGVSQNPRHKITKRGQNVTFRCDPISEHNRLYWYRQTLGQGPEFLTYFQNEAQLEKSRLLSDRFSAERPKGSFSTLEIQRTEQGDSAMYLCASSQLPTGGNGYTFGSGTRLTVV.